What follows describes a single T cell receptor beta chain. CDR1 PRHDT and CDR2 FYEKMQ come from the germline V gene (reference sequence). The J segment lost 4 bases and the V segment lost 5 bases, leaving 5 bases of the junction unmatched. The CDR3 totals 14 residues. Profiled with immunoSEQ multiplex PCR; TCRdb holds only in-frame clones, not every one. The sample has tens of thousands of clones, roughly four fifths seen once; the top ten hold around 5%. The data derive from a study of T cell responses to AZD1222 COVID-19 vaccine. This chain uses TRBV13 with TRBJ1-5; TRBD1 agrees at 7 bases. The sequence was obtained from an adult in good health. The sequencing used peripheral blood, collected on day 0 of AZD1222 vaccination. The CDR3 DNA reads TGTGCCAGCAGCGTTGGGACAGAGAATCAGCCCCAGCATTTT. It is translated as CASSVGTENQPQHF. The whole variable domain, remainder taken from reference TRBV13 and TRBJ1-5, is AAGVIQSPRHLIKEKRETATLKCYPIPRHDTVYWYQQGPGQDPQFLISFYEKMQSDKGSIPDRFSAQQFSDYHSELNMSSLELGDSALYFCASSVGTENQPQHFGDGTRLSIL.